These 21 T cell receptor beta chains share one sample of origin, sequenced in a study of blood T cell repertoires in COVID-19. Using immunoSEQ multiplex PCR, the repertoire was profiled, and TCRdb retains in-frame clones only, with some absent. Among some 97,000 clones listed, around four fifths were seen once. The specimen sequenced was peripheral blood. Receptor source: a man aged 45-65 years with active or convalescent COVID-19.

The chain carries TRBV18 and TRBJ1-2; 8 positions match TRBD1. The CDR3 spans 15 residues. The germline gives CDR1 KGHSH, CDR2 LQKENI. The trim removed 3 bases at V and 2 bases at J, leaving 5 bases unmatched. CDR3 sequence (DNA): TGTGCCAGCTCACCCCTGGACAGGGCAAACTATGGCTACACCTTC. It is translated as CASSPLDRANYGYTF. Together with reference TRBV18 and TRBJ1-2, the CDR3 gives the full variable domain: NAGVMQNPRHLVRRRGQEARLRCSPMKGHSHVYWYRQLPEEGLKFMVYLQKENIIDESGMPKERFSAEFPKEGPSILRIQQVVRGDSAAYFCASSPLDRANYGYTFGSGTRLTVV.

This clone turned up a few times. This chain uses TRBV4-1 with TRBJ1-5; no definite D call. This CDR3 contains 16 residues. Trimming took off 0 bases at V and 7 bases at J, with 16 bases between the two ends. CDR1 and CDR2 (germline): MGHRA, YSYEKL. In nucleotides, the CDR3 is TGCGCCAGCAGCCAAGAGAGCGGGTCTAGCGGGCAGCCCCAGCATTTT. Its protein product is CASSQESGSSGQPQHF.

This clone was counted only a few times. The CDR3 DNA sequence: TGCGCCAGCAGCCCGGGGGGCTCCTACGAGCAGTACTTC. Translating gives CASSPGGSYEQYF. The chain employs TRBV4-1 and TRBJ2-7; 7 nucleotides line up with TRBD2. The J segment lost 0 bases and the V segment lost 4 bases, leaving 0 bases of the junction unmatched. Germline assignment: CDR1 MGHRA and CDR2 YSYEKL. This CDR3 has 13 residues.

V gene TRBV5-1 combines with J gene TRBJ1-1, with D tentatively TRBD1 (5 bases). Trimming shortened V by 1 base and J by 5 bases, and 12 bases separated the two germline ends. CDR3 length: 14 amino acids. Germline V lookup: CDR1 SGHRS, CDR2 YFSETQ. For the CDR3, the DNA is TGCGCCAGCAGCTTGTTGATGGGGGGGACTGAAGCTTTCTTT. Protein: CASSLLMGGTEAFF.

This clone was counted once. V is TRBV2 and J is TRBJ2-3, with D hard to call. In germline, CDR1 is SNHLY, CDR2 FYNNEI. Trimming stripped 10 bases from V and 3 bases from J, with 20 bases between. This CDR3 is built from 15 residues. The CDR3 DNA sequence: TGTGCCACCACAACGGGTGTCCTAAAAACAGATACGCAGTATTTT. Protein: CATTTGVLKTDTQYF.

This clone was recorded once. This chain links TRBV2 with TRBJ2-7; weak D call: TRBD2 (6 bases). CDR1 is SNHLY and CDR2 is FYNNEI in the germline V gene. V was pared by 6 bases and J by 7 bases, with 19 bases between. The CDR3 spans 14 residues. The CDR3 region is CASSRRDSVREQYF. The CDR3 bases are TGTGCCAGCAGCCGGCGGGACTCCGTTCGAGAGCAGTACTTC.

The CDR3, as DNA: TGCGCCAGCAGTCAATCAGCGGGAGGGCCCTCAGAGACCCAGTACTTC. Translated, it gives CASSQSAGGPSETQYF. The V gene is TRBV23-1, the J gene TRBJ2-5; 10 nucleotides line up with TRBD2. TRBV23-1 is noted as an ORF with a role that remains uncertain. The CDR3 is 16 residues long. The V gene end was trimmed by 0 bases and the J gene end by 4 bases; junction bases not matched to a gene: 5.

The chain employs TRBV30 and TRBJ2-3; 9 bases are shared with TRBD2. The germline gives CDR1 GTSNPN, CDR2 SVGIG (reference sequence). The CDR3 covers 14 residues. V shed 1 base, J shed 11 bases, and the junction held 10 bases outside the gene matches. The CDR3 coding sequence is TGTGCCTGGAGTGCCAACCTAGCGGGAAATATGCAGTATTTT. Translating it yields CAWSANLAGNMQYF.

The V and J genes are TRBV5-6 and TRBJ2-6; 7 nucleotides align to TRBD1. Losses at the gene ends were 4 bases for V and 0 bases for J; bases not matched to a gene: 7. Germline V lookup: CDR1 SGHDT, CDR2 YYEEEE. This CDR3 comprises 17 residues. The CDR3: CASSPTGKISGANVLTF. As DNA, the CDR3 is TGTGCCAGCAGCCCGACAGGGAAAATCTCTGGGGCCAACGTCCTGACTTTC.

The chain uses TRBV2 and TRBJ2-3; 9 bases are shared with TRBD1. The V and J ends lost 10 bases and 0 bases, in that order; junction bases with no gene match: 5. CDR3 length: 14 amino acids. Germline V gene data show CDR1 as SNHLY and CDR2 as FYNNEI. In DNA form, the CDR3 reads TGTGCCAACAACAGGGGGCTAAGCACAGATACGCAGTATTTT. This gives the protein CANNRGLSTDTQYF.

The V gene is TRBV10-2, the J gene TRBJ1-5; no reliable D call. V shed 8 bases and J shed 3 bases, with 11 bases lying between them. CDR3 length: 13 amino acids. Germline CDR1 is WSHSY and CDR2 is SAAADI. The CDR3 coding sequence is TGCGCCAGCGCTGTCGACTACAATCAGCCCCAGCATTTT. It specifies CASAVDYNQPQHF.

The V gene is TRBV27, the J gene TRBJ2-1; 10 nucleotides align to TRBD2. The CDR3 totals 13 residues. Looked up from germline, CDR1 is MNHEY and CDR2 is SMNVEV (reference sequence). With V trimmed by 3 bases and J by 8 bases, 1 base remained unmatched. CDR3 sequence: CASSFLAGDEQFF. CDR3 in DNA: TGTGCCAGCAGTTTTCTAGCGGGAGATGAGCAGTTCTTC.

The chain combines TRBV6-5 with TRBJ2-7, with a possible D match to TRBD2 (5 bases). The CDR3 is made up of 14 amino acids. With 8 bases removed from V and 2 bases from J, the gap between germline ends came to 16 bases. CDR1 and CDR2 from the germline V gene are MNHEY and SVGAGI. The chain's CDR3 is CASSRERSAYEQYF. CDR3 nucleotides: TGTGCCAGCTCAAGGGAGCGGTCCGCCTACGAGCAGTACTTC.

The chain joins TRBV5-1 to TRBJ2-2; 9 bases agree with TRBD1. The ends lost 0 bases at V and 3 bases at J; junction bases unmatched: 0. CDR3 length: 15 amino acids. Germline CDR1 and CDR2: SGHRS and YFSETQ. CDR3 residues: CASSLDRGHTGELFF. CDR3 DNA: TGCGCCAGCAGCTTGGACAGGGGGCACACCGGGGAGCTGTTTTTT.

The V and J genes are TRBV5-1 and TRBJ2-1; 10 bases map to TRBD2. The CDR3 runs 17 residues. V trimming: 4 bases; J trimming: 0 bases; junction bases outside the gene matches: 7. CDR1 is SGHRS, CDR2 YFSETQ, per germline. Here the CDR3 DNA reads TGCGCCAGCAGCCCGCTCGCTAGCGGGAGCTCCTACAATGAGCAGTTCTTC. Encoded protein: CASSPLASGSSYNEQFF. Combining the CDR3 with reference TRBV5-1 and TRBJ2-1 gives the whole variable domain KAGVTQTPRYLIKTRGQQVTLSCSPISGHRSVSWYQQTPGQGLQFLFEYFSETQRNKGNFPGRFSGRQFSNSRSEMNVSTLELGDSALYLCASSPLASGSSYNEQFFGPGTRLTVL.

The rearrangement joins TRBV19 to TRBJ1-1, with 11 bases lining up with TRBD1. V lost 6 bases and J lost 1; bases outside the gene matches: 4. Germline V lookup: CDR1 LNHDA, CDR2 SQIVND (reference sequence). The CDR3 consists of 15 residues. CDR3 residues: CASSPGTGGNTEAFF. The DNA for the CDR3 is TGTGCCAGTAGCCCAGGGACAGGGGGGAACACTGAAGCTTTCTTT.

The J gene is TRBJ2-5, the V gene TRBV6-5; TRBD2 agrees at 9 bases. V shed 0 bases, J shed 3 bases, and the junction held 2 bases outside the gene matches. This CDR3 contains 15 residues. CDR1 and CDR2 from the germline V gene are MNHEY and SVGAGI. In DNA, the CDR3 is TGTGCCAGCAGTTACTCGATAGCGGGAGAAGAGACCCAGTACTTC. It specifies CASSYSIAGEETQYF.

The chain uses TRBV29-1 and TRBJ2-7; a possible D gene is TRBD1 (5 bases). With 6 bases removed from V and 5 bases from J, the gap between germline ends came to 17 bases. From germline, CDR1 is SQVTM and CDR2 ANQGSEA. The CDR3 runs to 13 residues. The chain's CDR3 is CSVRTLTPHEQYF. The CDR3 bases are TGCAGCGTGCGGACACTAACACCGCACGAGCAGTACTTC.

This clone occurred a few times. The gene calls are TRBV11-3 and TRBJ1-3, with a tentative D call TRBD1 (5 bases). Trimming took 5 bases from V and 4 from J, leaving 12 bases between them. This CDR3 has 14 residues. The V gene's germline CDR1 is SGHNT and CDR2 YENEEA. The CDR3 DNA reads TGTGCCAGCAGCCGGGGGATGCTGGGAAACACCATATATTTT. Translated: CASSRGMLGNTIYF.

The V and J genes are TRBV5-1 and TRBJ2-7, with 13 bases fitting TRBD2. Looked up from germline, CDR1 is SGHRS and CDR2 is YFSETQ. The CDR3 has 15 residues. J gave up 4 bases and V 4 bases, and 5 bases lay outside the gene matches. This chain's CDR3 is CASSTGLAGVYEQYF. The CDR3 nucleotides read TGCGCCAGCAGCACCGGACTAGCGGGAGTGTACGAGCAGTACTTC.

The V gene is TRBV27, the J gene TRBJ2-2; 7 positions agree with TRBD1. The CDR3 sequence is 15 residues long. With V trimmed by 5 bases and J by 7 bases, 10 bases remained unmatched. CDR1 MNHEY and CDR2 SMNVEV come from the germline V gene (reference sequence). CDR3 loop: CASSTKTGAGGELFF. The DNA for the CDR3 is TGTGCCAGCAGTACTAAAACAGGGGCGGGCGGGGAGCTGTTTTTT.